This T cell receptor beta chain was sequenced in a study of OX40 agonist ivuxolimab in advanced cancers. The overall study: Ivuxolimab was delivered to patients intravenously every 2 weeks at doses spanning 0.01 to 10 mg/kg.

Clones were sequenced by immunoSEQ multiplex PCR, and TCRdb holds only the in-frame ones, with some missing. Counted here are roughly 50,000 clones, 89% occurring once; the ten biggest clones make up about 6%. This clone was detected once. Its antigen is unknown. Whole-study findings and limits: The antigen specificity of the peripheral T cells (those that were expanded) was not determined. In CD8+ T cells, expanded clones were on average more numerous than in CD4+.

V was trimmed by 7 bases and J by 2 bases, leaving 18 bases between them. Germline CDR1 MDHEN, CDR2 SYDVKM. The CDR3 has 16 residues. This clonotype was sampled from an adult with an advanced solid tumor such as melanoma, head and neck, liver or kidney cancer. V usage is TRBV28 and J usage is TRBJ1-3, with D possibly being TRBD1 (5 bases). Sequenced here: CD4+ or CD8+ T cells sorted from blood, sampled in a trial of the OX40 agonist ivuxolimab. In DNA, the CDR3 is TGTGCCAGCACCTTATTCCTGGGGGGGGCTGGAAACACCATATATTTT. This gives the protein CASTLFLGGAGNTIYF.